This paragraph reports one T cell receptor beta chain. Its antigen is unidentified. Genomic DNA in an amount of about 2 micrograms was extracted from cryopreserved PBMCs and used for the preparation of TCR beta libraries. This sample is drawn from a study of cytotoxic CD8 clonotypes in ibrutinib-treated CLL. Study context: Timing of response sample collection was a median around eleven months after treatment start, with a range of 6 to 36.

Trimming removed 6 bases from V and 0 bases from J, with 15 bases in between. Per the germline V gene, CDR1 is KGHSH and CDR2 is LQKENI. The CDR3 loop spans 15 amino acids. Clones were read by immunoSEQ multiplex PCR, and TCRdb kept only the in-frame ones, dropping some. The data hold 200,000 to 250,000 clones, with 79% observed a single time. Notes on the study in general: Clonality (at baseline) was higher than in age-matched healthy donors and tracked circulating CD8+ T-cell counts. Samples from sustained-remission and progressing patients were taken at different times.

Sequenced here: PBMCs, sampled after 12 months of ibrutinib treatment. The TCR was taken from a human donor with chronic lymphocytic leukemia. V gene TRBV18 combines with J gene TRBJ2-7; D is perhaps TRBD1 (6 bases). CDR3 sequence reads: CASSRSGTPSYEQYF. Written as DNA, the CDR3 is TGTGCCAGCTCCCGGTCCGGGACACCCTCCTACGAGCAGTACTTC.